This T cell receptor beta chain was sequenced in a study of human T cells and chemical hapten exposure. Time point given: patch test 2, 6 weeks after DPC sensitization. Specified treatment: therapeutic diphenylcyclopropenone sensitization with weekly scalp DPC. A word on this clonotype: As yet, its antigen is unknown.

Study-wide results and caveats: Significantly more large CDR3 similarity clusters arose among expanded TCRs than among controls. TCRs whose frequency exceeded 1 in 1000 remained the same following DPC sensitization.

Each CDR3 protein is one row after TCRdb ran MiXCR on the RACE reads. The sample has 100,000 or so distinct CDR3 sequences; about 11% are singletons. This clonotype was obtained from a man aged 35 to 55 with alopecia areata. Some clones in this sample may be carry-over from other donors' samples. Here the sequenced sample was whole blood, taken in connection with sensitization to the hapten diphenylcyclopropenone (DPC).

The CDR3 protein is CASSPQTTDTQYF. The CDR3 nucleotides are TGTGCCAGCAGTCCTCAGACCACAGATACGCAGTATTTT. The V gene is TRBV7-9, the J gene TRBJ2-3; D uncertain. CDR1 and CDR2 (germline): SEHNR, FQNEAQ (reference sequence). The CDR3 contains 13 residues. With 6 bases removed from V and 2 bases from J, the gap between germline ends came to 9 bases.